One and the same sample provided the 10 T cell receptor beta chains below, sequenced in a study of CD8+ T cells in alopecia areata. Isolated RNA was reverse transcribed into cDNA used as the sequencing template. Sequenced by immunoSEQ multiplex PCR; TCRdb stores in-frame clones only, minus some. The data contain about 260,000 clones, 60% of them singletons. Treatment denoted: oral pan-JAK inhibitor, 5-10 mg twice daily. The sequenced sample was CD4+ T cells sorted from blood, obtained around week 52, from a patient treated with tofacitinib. The receptor set was obtained from a human donor with alopecia areata.

Points on this clone: Lacking the conserved final phenylalanine or tryptophan, this CDR3 likely reflects a read error. The DNA is left out, because the CDR3 cannot be placed on it with certainty; the CDR3 is given as TCRdb lists it. The chain has TRBV18 and TRBJ1-2. From germline, CDR1 is KGHSH and CDR2 LQKENI. The CDR3 length is 11 residues, termini included. The CDR3 loop is CASSPGGRQAL.

This rearrangement joins TRBV20-1 to TRBJ2-1; D gene unclear. CDR1 is DFQATT, CDR2 SNEGSKA, per germline (reference sequence). This CDR3 spans 11 amino acids. The ends were cut back, 3 bases at V and 5 bases at J, with 5 bases in the middle. The CDR3 bases are TGCAGTGCTAGCAGTAACAATGAGCAGTTCTTC. This encodes CSASSNNEQFF.

The genes are TRBV20-1 and TRBJ2-5; 8 bases match TRBD1. This CDR3 region has 11 residues. V trimming: 6 bases; J trimming: 5 bases; junction bases outside the gene matches: 2. Per the germline V gene, CDR1 is DFQATT and CDR2 is SNEGSKA (reference sequence). The CDR3 reads CSAGDRETQYF. The CDR3 bases are TGCAGTGCAGGGGACAGGGAGACCCAGTACTTC.

V and J are TRBV30 and TRBJ1-2, with D unresolved. The CDR3 extends over 13 amino acids. CDR1 is GTSNPN, CDR2 SVGIG, per germline (reference sequence). Trimming pared 1 base from V and 0 bases from J, leaving 6 bases between. In DNA, the CDR3 is TGTGCCTGGAGTGCCCAGTCTAACTATGGCTACACCTTC. This gives the protein CAWSAQSNYGYTF.

In this sample, this clone turned up a few times. The V and J genes are TRBV18 and TRBJ1-1; D unresolved. Germline V gene sequence: CDR1 KGHSH, CDR2 LQKENI. The CDR3 has 16 residues. V lost 3 bases, J lost 1 base, and 15 bases lay in between. CDR3 coding DNA: TGTGCCAGCTCACCGGGTATGGTAGCGAAGAACACTGAAGCTTTCTTT. Protein sequence: CASSPGMVAKNTEAFF.

The V call is TRBV19, the J call TRBJ2-7; tentative D call: TRBD1 (6 bases). Germline V gene lookup returns CDR1 LNHDA and CDR2 SQIVND (reference sequence). Trimming pared 3 bases from V and 1 base from J, leaving 16 bases between. The CDR3 runs 16 residues. DNA for the CDR3: TGTGCCAGTAGTATCGCTCCCGAGACAGGATCCTACGAGCAGTACTTC. It encodes CASSIAPETGSYEQYF.

The genes are TRBV27 and TRBJ2-1, with 7 bases identical to TRBD1. Germline V gene data show CDR1 as MNHEY and CDR2 as SMNVEV (reference sequence). V shed 6 bases and J 7 bases; nucleotides not matched to a gene: 12. The CDR3 spans 15 residues. CDR3 nucleotide sequence: TGTGCCAGCAGCTACCTTGGACAGGTCGGGAATGAGCAGTTCTTC. Translating it yields CASSYLGQVGNEQFF.

The V and J genes are TRBV5-1 and TRBJ1-1; 9 nucleotides align to TRBD1. V dropped 5 bases and J dropped 1; count of bases not matched to a gene: 9. The CDR3 contains 16 residues. CDR1 is SGHRS and CDR2 is YFSETQ in the germline V gene. CDR3 nucleotide sequence: TGCGCCAGCAGTTATGGACAGGGGCAATGGAACACTGAAGCTTTCTTT. It codes for CASSYGQGQWNTEAFF.

The genes are TRBV30 and TRBJ2-6; the D is unclear. The ends were cut back, 0 bases at V and 0 bases at J, with 3 bases in the middle. This CDR3 region has 14 residues. Germline loops: CDR1 GTSNPN, CDR2 SVGIG (reference sequence). The CDR3 is CAWSVTSGANVLTF. CDR3 coding DNA: TGTGCCTGGAGTGTTACCTCTGGGGCCAACGTCCTGACTTTC.

The chain is built from TRBV20-1 and TRBJ2-2, with no clear D. V was cut by 3 bases and J by 8 bases, with 7 bases left in between. Per germline, CDR1 DFQATT and CDR2 SNEGSKA (reference sequence). This CDR3 has 11 residues. Here the CDR3 reads CSASIVGELFF. CDR3 bases: TGCAGTGCTAGCATTGTGGGGGAGCTGTTTTTT.